Presented here are 19 T cell receptor beta chains from one specimen sequenced in a study of cytotoxic CD8 clonotypes in ibrutinib-treated CLL. The protocol was immunoSEQ multiplex PCR, while the TCRdb copy is restricted to in-frame clones and leaves out a portion. Found here are 40,000 or so clones, 60% to 75% of them singletons; the top ten hold over 9%. The sequenced sample was PBMCs, obtained at disease progression, from a patient treated with ibrutinib. These receptors came from a human donor with chronic lymphocytic leukemia.

This clone has just a few counts. The CDR3 region is CASLHRTSYNSPLHF. The CDR3 DNA follows: TGTGCCAGCTTACACAGGACCTCCTATAATTCACCCCTCCACTTT. The chain employs TRBV28 and TRBJ1-6; weak D call: TRBD1 (5 bases). CDR3 length equals 15 residues. Trimming removed 8 bases at V and 0 bases at J, with 11 bases between. From germline, CDR1 is MDHEN and CDR2 SYDVKM.

The chain couples TRBV4-1 to TRBJ1-4; a weak D match, TRBD1 (6 bases). The CDR3 has 15 residues. The V end lost 3 bases, the J end lost 11 bases, and 19 bases lay between the germline ends. CDR1 is MGHRA, CDR2 YSYEKL, per germline. The chain's CDR3 is CASSQTGQSGDKLFF. For the CDR3, the DNA is TGCGCCAGCAGCCAGACGGGACAAAGTGGGGATAAACTGTTTTTT.

A single count supports this clone. This sequence joins TRBV5-1 and TRBJ1-5, with 9 bases lining up with TRBD1. The CDR3 loop spans 14 amino acids. Germline CDR1 reads SGHRS; CDR2 reads YFSETQ. J was trimmed by 6 bases and V by 0 bases; bases with no gene match: 1. The CDR3 nucleotides are TGCGCCAGCAGCTTGGGACAGGGGGGTCAGCCCCAGCATTTT. Its translation: CASSLGQGGQPQHF.

The sample holds a few counts of this clone. This chain links TRBV19 with TRBJ1-5; 9 nucleotides agree with TRBD1. The ends lost 10 bases at V and 1 base at J; junction bases unmatched: 11. CDR1 LNHDA and CDR2 SQIVND come from the germline V gene (reference sequence). The CDR3 spans 16 residues. Written as DNA, the CDR3 is TGTGCCACCGACAGGGGGGCGGGTTACAGCAATCAGCCCCAGCATTTT. Translated, it gives CATDRGAGYSNQPQHF.

The genes are TRBV5-5 and TRBJ2-1; TRBD2 matches at 9 bases. CDR1 SGHKS and CDR2 YYEKEE come from the germline V gene (reference sequence). The V segment lost 4 bases and the J segment 6 bases; nucleotides outside the gene matches: 11. The CDR3 length is 16 residues. The chain's CDR3 is CASSGQPGLAINEQFF. CDR3 nucleotides: TGTGCCAGCAGCGGCCAACCGGGACTAGCAATCAATGAGCAGTTCTTC.

The gene calls are TRBV7-8 and TRBJ2-7; 10 bases are shared with TRBD2. The length of the CDR3 is 15 residues. Unmatched junction bases numbered 6, after V lost 1 base and J lost 6 bases. CDR1 and CDR2 (germline): SGHVS, FQNEAQ. CDR3 sequence: CASSLGAGGPGEQYF. Here the CDR3 DNA reads TGTGCCAGCAGCTTAGGAGCGGGGGGGCCGGGCGAGCAGTACTTC.

CDR3 DNA: TGCAGCGTTATGAGGTACAATGAGCAGTTCTTC. This encodes CSVMRYNEQFF. This chain uses TRBV29-1 with TRBJ2-1; D gene unclear. CDR1 and CDR2 from the germline V gene are SQVTM and ANQGSEA. CDR3 size: 11 residues. V gave up 5 bases and J gave up 4 bases, with 6 bases separating them.

This clone was seen just once. This chain uses TRBV28 with TRBJ1-1, with D possibly matching TRBD1 (5 bases). The CDR3 length is 13 residues. Germline CDR1 is MDHEN and CDR2 is SYDVKM. With 8 bases removed from V and 1 base from J, the gap between germline ends came to 11 bases. The CDR3 coding sequence is TGTGCCAGCGTAGGTGGGACGAACACTGAAGCTTTCTTT. This encodes CASVGGTNTEAFF.

CDR3 protein: CASSAPGNPNSPLHF. CDR3 DNA sequence: TGTGCCAGCAGCGCTCCCGGGAATCCTAATTCACCCCTCCACTTT. V usage is TRBV7-9 and J usage is TRBJ1-6; D gene unclear. CDR1 is SEHNR, CDR2 FQNEAQ, per germline (reference sequence). The ends were cut back, 5 bases at V and 6 bases at J, with 14 bases in the middle. This CDR3 spans 15 amino acids.

This chain uses TRBV5-1 with TRBJ2-7; D not certain. The ends were cut back, 0 bases at V and 1 base at J, with 5 bases in the middle. This CDR3 has 13 amino acids. The germline CDR1 and CDR2 sequences are SGHRS and YFSETQ. The CDR3 here is CASSLAPSYEQYF. CDR3 nucleotides: TGCGCCAGCAGCTTGGCTCCTTCCTACGAGCAGTACTTC. Together with reference TRBV5-1 and TRBJ2-7, the CDR3 gives the full variable domain: KAGVTQTPRYLIKTRGQQVTLSCSPISGHRSVSWYQQTPGQGLQFLFEYFSETQRNKGNFPGRFSGRQFSNSRSEMNVSTLELGDSALYLCASSLAPSYEQYFGPGTRLTVT.

V and J are TRBV30 and TRBJ1-1; no definite D call. This CDR3 spans 12 amino acids. V lost 0 bases to trimming and J lost 6 bases, with 8 bases between them. Per germline, CDR1 GTSNPN and CDR2 SVGIG (reference sequence). The CDR3 loop is CAWSVLSPEAFF. DNA of the CDR3: TGTGCCTGGAGTGTATTAAGTCCTGAAGCTTTCTTT.

The chain links TRBV9 to TRBJ2-3; 10 bases agree with TRBD2. CDR1 and CDR2 from the germline V gene are SGDLS and YYNGEE. V trimming: 2 bases; J trimming: 3 bases; junction bases outside the gene matches: 12. The CDR3 extends over 18 amino acids. The DNA for the CDR3 is TGTGCCAGCAGCGTTTCTAGCGGGGGAACGCATAGAACAGATACGCAGTATTTT. Translation gives CASSVSSGGTHRTDTQYF. The full variable domain, its missing parts supplied by reference TRBV9 and TRBJ2-3, is DSGVTQTPKHLITATGQRVTLRCSPRSGDLSVYWYQQSLDQGLQFLIQYYNGEERAKGNILERFSAQQFPDLHSELNLSSLELGDSALYFCASSVSSGGTHRTDTQYFGPGTRLTVL.

V gene TRBV4-2 combines with J gene TRBJ2-7; D is unresolved. Per germline, CDR1 LGHNA and CDR2 YNFKEQ. This CDR3 contains 13 residues. V lost 5 bases, J lost 3 bases, and 11 bases lay in between. The CDR3 sequence is CASSSQTNYEQYF. DNA of the CDR3: TGTGCCAGCAGCTCCCAGACCAACTACGAGCAGTACTTC.

V gene TRBV21-1 combines with J gene TRBJ1-1. TRBV21-1 is reported as a pseudogene. The CDR3 covers 15 residues. This chain's CDR3 is CASSYDYTIRTEAFF. In nucleotides, the CDR3 is TGTGCCAGCAGCTACGACTACACAATTCGCACTGAAGCTTTCTTT.

The chain links TRBV4-1 to TRBJ1-5; no clear D. Trimming removed 4 bases from V and 0 bases from J, with 19 bases in between. This CDR3 is built from 18 residues. Germline V gives CDR1 MGHRA, CDR2 YSYEKL. This CDR3 is CASSLSDLRRYSNQPQHF. The CDR3 DNA reads as TGCGCCAGCAGCCTATCAGACTTAAGACGGTATAGCAATCAGCCCCAGCATTTT.

J is TRBJ2-5 and V is TRBV5-8; the match to TRBD1 covers 9 bases. J was trimmed by 4 bases and V by 5 bases; bases with no gene match: 3. The germline CDR1 and CDR2 sequences are SGHTS and YDEGEE. This CDR3 spans 13 amino acids. This CDR3 reads CASRRTGVETQYF. The CDR3, as DNA: TGTGCCAGCAGAAGGACAGGGGTAGAGACCCAGTACTTC. The full variable domain, completed using reference TRBV5-8 and TRBJ2-5, is EAGVTQSPTHLIKTRGQQATLRCSPISGHTSVYWYQQALGLGLQFLLWYDEGEERNRGNFPPRFSGRQFPNYSSELNVNALELEDSALYLCASRRTGVETQYFGPGTRLLVL.

The V call is TRBV5-4, the J call TRBJ1-5; D remains ambiguous. The CDR3 has 12 residues. Germline CDR1 SGHNT, CDR2 YYREEE (reference sequence). Trimming left V 4 bases short and J 9 bases short, with 11 bases between. CDR3 DNA sequence: TGTGCCAGCAGCGTGGACGGCGGGCCCCAGCATTTT. Its protein product is CASSVDGGPQHF.

This clone was detected only once. The chain uses TRBV6-1 and TRBJ2-3; 12 nucleotides line up with TRBD2. Germline CDR1 is MNHNS and CDR2 is SASEGT. Trimming took 0 bases from V and 0 from J; bases not matched to a gene: 1. The CDR3 runs to 17 residues. The CDR3 DNA follows: TGTGCCAGCAGTGAAGCGCTAGCGGGGGGGAGCACAGATACGCAGTATTTT. Translation: CASSEALAGGSTDTQYF.

The chain has TRBV7-9 and TRBJ1-1, with 7 bases identical to TRBD1. The germline gives CDR1 SEHNR, CDR2 FQNEAQ (reference sequence). V trimming: 5 bases; J trimming: 1 base; junction bases outside the gene matches: 7. CDR3 length: 15 residues. Here the CDR3 reads CASSVRQGPNTEAFF. For the CDR3, the DNA is TGTGCCAGCAGCGTACGACAGGGACCGAACACTGAAGCTTTCTTT.